These 32 T cell receptor beta chains originate from one sample sequenced in a study of T cell responses to AZD1222 COVID-19 vaccine. Clones were read by immunoSEQ multiplex PCR, and TCRdb kept only the in-frame ones, dropping some. The sample holds 95,000 to 150,000 clones, over 70% seen once. This material consisted of peripheral blood, taken on day 0 of AZD1222 vaccination. These receptors all come from an adult in good health.

This clone was picked up a small number of times. The chain couples TRBV30 to TRBJ1-6, with D unresolved. Looked up from germline, CDR1 is GTSNPN and CDR2 is SVGIG (reference sequence). There are 16 residues in the CDR3. Trimming took off 0 bases at V and 14 bases at J, with 23 bases between the two ends. The CDR3 loop is CAWSVGSWQSVSTLHF. DNA for the CDR3: TGTGCCTGGAGTGTTGGCTCTTGGCAGTCCGTTTCCACCCTCCACTTT.

The genes are TRBV19 and TRBJ2-1; tentatively, D is TRBD1 (5 bases). V lost 5 bases and J 9 bases, leaving 17 bases between the germline ends. Looked up from germline, CDR1 is LNHDA and CDR2 is SQIVND (reference sequence). The CDR3 is 14 amino acids. The CDR3 region has the DNA TGTGCCAGTAGTCCGAACTCAGGGTTTGGTGAGCAGTTCTTC. It encodes CASSPNSGFGEQFF. The full variable domain, rest sourced from reference TRBV19 and TRBJ2-1, is DGGITQSPKYLFRKEGQNVTLSCEQNLNHDAMYWYRQDPGQGLRLIYYSQIVNDFQKGDIAEGYSVSREKKESFPLTVTSAQKNPTAFYLCASSPNSGFGEQFFGPGTRLTVL.

The CDR3 nucleotides are TGCGCCAGCAGCCATTTACGACAGGAGCCTTACAATGAGCAGTTCTTC. Translation gives CASSHLRQEPYNEQFF. The J gene is TRBJ2-1, the V gene TRBV4-1, with D perhaps TRBD1 (6 bases). Per the germline V gene, CDR1 is MGHRA and CDR2 is YSYEKL. Trimming removed 3 bases at V and 4 bases at J, with 16 bases between. The CDR3 runs 16 residues.

The V call is TRBV12-3 or TRBV12-4, the J call TRBJ2-7; no definite D call. The CDR3 covers 12 residues. The V and J ends lost 8 bases and 4 bases respectively, with 12 bases between them. CDR3 sequence (DNA): TGTGCCAGCGGATTCCCACCGTACGAGCAGTACTTC. Protein sequence: CASGFPPYEQYF.

The rearrangement uses TRBV19 and TRBJ1-3; 7 bases agree with TRBD1. The germline CDR1 and CDR2 sequences are LNHDA and SQIVND (reference sequence). This CDR3 contains 14 residues. V shed 4 bases, J shed 8 bases, and the junction held 8 bases outside the gene matches. The CDR3 protein is CASSRQGVVDTIYF. The CDR3 bases are TGTGCCAGTAGTAGACAGGGAGTCGTAGACACCATATATTTT.

The chain's CDR3 is CASSLLAGNTIYF. The CDR3 DNA follows: TGTGCCAGCAGTTTGCTTGCTGGAAACACCATATATTTT. The gene calls are TRBV28 and TRBJ1-3; D gene uncertain. The CDR3 consists of 13 residues. Trimming removed 3 bases at V and 2 bases at J, with 5 bases between. Germline CDR1 and CDR2: MDHEN and SYDVKM.

Only a few counts were recorded for this clone. The CDR3 sequence: CASSSRNRNTEAFF. Here the CDR3 DNA reads TGTGCCAGCAGTTCACGGAATAGGAACACTGAAGCTTTCTTT. The rearrangement uses TRBV6-5 and TRBJ1-1, with D unresolved. The V end was cut by 4 bases, the J end by 1 base, with 10 bases between. Germline V CDR1 and CDR2: MNHEY, SVGAGI. This CDR3 has 14 amino acids.

V usage is TRBV5-4 and J usage is TRBJ2-3; weak D call: TRBD2 (7 bases). Germline CDR1 SGHNT, CDR2 YYREEE (reference sequence). The CDR3 length is 15 residues. The V gene lost 4 bases and the J gene lost 5 bases, with 17 bases spanning the gap. The CDR3 loop reads CASSPGEGRGDTQYF. CDR3 nucleotides: TGTGCCAGCAGCCCAGGGGAGGGCCGGGGAGATACGCAGTATTTT.

The J gene is TRBJ2-3, the V gene TRBV7-3; D gene unclear. Germline CDR1 is SGHTA and CDR2 is FQGTGA. Trimming took 1 base from V and 2 from J, leaving 7 bases between them. The CDR3 covers 14 residues. CDR3 DNA: TGTGCCAGCAGCTTAATAGCTATCACAGATACGCAGTATTTT. Translating it yields CASSLIAITDTQYF.

This chain uses TRBV9 with TRBJ1-1, with D possibly TRBD1 on 6 matching bases. Germline-derived CDR1 and CDR2 are SGDLS and YYNGEE. V gave up 0 bases and J gave up 8 bases, with 11 bases separating them. There are 13 residues in the CDR3. The CDR3 coding sequence is TGTGCCAGCAGCGTAGACAAAGACAGGGAAGCTTTCTTT. Its protein product is CASSVDKDREAFF.

There are a few counts of this clone. The same CDR3 also results from other DNA sequences found in this sample. The chain has TRBV6-5 and TRBJ2-1; TRBD2 aligns across 7 bases. Germline V gene lookup returns CDR1 MNHEY and CDR2 SVGAGI. The CDR3 is 14 residues long. V was clipped by 4 bases and J by 3 bases; unmatched bases: 3. CDR3: CASSLRESYNEQFF. CDR3 nucleotide sequence: TGTGCCAGCAGTTTGCGGGAGAGCTACAATGAGCAGTTCTTC.

V gene TRBV7-2 combines with J gene TRBJ2-1, with 10 bases matching TRBD2. This CDR3 has 14 amino acids. The germline CDR1 and CDR2 sequences are SGHTA and FQGNSA. The V segment lost 2 bases and the J segment 8 bases; nucleotides outside the gene matches: 3. Here the CDR3 reads CASSLSSGRDEQFF. In DNA, the CDR3 is TGTGCCAGCAGCTTATCTAGCGGGAGAGATGAGCAGTTCTTC.

V usage is TRBV18 and J usage is TRBJ1-4; TRBD1 might be the D (6 bases). The germline V gene encodes CDR1 KGHSH and CDR2 LQKENI. Trimming took 1 base from V and 7 from J, leaving 10 bases between them. The CDR3 consists of 14 residues. The CDR3: CASSPLGGVEKLFF. The CDR3 DNA follows: TGTGCCAGCTCACCACTCGGGGGCGTTGAAAAACTGTTTTTT.

J is TRBJ2-1 and V is TRBV7-9; TRBD2 matches 10 bases. The CDR3 length is 16 residues. The trim removed 3 bases at V and 8 bases at J, leaving 10 bases unmatched. Germline V gene sequence: CDR1 SEHNR, CDR2 FQNEAQ (reference sequence). For the CDR3, the DNA is TGTGCCAGCAGCTTGGCGCTAGCGGGAGTCGGGGATGAGCAGTTCTTC. Translation gives CASSLALAGVGDEQFF.

The chain recombines TRBV29-1 with TRBJ1-5; D is uncertain. Trimming cost V 5 bases and J 3 bases, with 8 bases left between them. Germline V gives CDR1 SQVTM, CDR2 ANQGSEA. CDR3 length equals 12 residues. CDR3 amino acids: CSVIPYNQPQHF. Here the CDR3 DNA reads TGCAGCGTTATTCCTTACAATCAGCCCCAGCATTTT.

The genes are TRBV6-2 or TRBV6-3 and TRBJ2-5; no definite D call. The CDR3 covers 14 residues. Trimming removed 5 bases at V and 1 base at J, with 11 bases between. Germline-derived CDR1 and CDR2 are MNHEY and SVGEGT. The CDR3 DNA reads as TGTGCCAGCAGTAAAGCGATACGCCAAGAGACCCAGTACTTC. The encoded protein is CASSKAIRQETQYF.

The chain has TRBV2 and TRBJ2-7; D possibly corresponds to TRBD2 (6 bases). The CDR3 consists of 14 residues. V lost 2 bases, J lost 6 bases, and 14 bases lay in between. Germline lookup yields CDR1 SNHLY and CDR2 FYNNEI. The CDR3 sequence is CASSESGGKREQYF. DNA for the CDR3: TGTGCCAGCAGTGAATCAGGAGGGAAGCGCGAGCAGTACTTC.

The V and J genes are TRBV7-9 and TRBJ2-5, with no clear D. The CDR3 length is 11 residues. In germline, CDR1 is SEHNR, CDR2 FQNEAQ (reference sequence). Trimming left V 2 bases short and J 5 bases short, with 3 bases between. The CDR3 loop is CASSLMETQYF. The CDR3 DNA follows: TGTGCCAGCAGCTTAATGGAGACCCAGTACTTC.

This clone appeared a few times. J is TRBJ2-3 and V is TRBV24-1; D perhaps matches TRBD2 (6 bases). V lost 8 bases, J lost 1 base, and 12 bases lay in between. The CDR3 sequence is 14 residues long. CDR1 and CDR2 (germline): KGHDR, SFDVKD. CDR3 bases: TGTGCCACCAAGGGCGGGGCGCGCACAGATACGCAGTATTTT. It specifies CATKGGARTDTQYF.

The chain joins TRBV27 to TRBJ2-1, with D perhaps TRBD2 (5 bases). Germline-derived CDR1 and CDR2 are MNHEY and SMNVEV (reference sequence). The CDR3 extends over 16 amino acids. Trimming cost V 7 bases and J 5 bases, with 21 bases left between them. The CDR3 DNA reads as TGTGCCAGCACCCACTACCCAATTGGGAGAAACAATGAGCAGTTCTTC. Translating gives CASTHYPIGRNNEQFF.

This clone was seen just once. This chain connects TRBV28 to TRBJ2-7, with TRBD1 matching over 7 bases. CDR1 is MDHEN, CDR2 SYDVKM, per germline. The V segment lost 5 bases and the J segment 6 bases; nucleotides outside the gene matches: 4. The CDR3 length is 12 residues. CDR3 sequence: CASSLTGIEQYF. As DNA, the CDR3 is TGTGCCAGCAGTCTGACAGGGATCGAGCAGTACTTC. The full variable domain, its missing parts supplied by reference TRBV28 and TRBJ2-7, is DVKVTQSSRYLVKRTGEKVFLECVQDMDHENMFWYRQDPGLGLRLIYFSYDVKMKEKGDIPEGYSVSREKKERFSLILESASTNQTSMYLCASSLTGIEQYFGPGTRLTVT.

The V gene is TRBV7-2, the J gene TRBJ1-5, with a possible D match to TRBD1 (6 bases). V lost 1 base to trimming and J lost 0 bases, with 10 bases between them. CDR3 size: 16 residues. Germline CDR1 is SGHTA and CDR2 is FQGNSA. The CDR3 loop reads CASSLVGGNSNQPQHF. For the CDR3, the DNA is TGTGCCAGCAGCTTAGTAGGGGGGAATAGCAATCAGCCCCAGCATTTT.

The chain uses TRBV7-6 and TRBJ2-2; 8 nucleotides agree with TRBD1. In germline, CDR1 is SGHVS, CDR2 FNYEAQ. CDR3 size: 15 residues. V gave up 6 bases and J gave up 8 bases; unmatched junction bases: 11. CDR3 amino acids: CASSQTGEMVGELFF. CDR3 sequence (DNA): TGTGCCAGCAGTCAGACAGGGGAAATGGTGGGGGAGCTGTTTTTT.

This chain links TRBV7-8 with TRBJ2-4; 12 bases line up with TRBD2. The CDR3 sequence is 17 residues long. Germline values: CDR1 SGHVS, CDR2 FQNEAQ. J was trimmed by 7 bases and V by 5 bases; bases with no gene match: 12. The CDR3 region is CASSPRLAGVSRNIQYF. The DNA for the CDR3 is TGTGCCAGCAGCCCCAGACTAGCGGGGGTTTCAAGGAACATTCAGTACTTC.

This clone was seen a few times. The V gene is TRBV7-6, the J gene TRBJ1-3; D possibly corresponds to TRBD1 (5 bases). Germline V gene data show CDR1 as SGHVS and CDR2 as FNYEAQ. There are 14 residues in the CDR3. V gave up 5 bases and J gave up 2 bases, with 10 bases separating them. DNA of the CDR3: TGTGCCAGCAGCGCGACAGACACTGGAAACACCATATATTTT. Protein sequence: CASSATDTGNTIYF.

The rearrangement joins TRBV27 to TRBJ1-6; the D gene is possibly TRBD1 (6 bases). CDR1 and CDR2 (germline): MNHEY, SMNVEV (reference sequence). The CDR3 spans 14 residues. V shed 8 bases and J shed 6 bases, with 14 bases lying between them. The CDR3 nucleotides read TGTGCCAGCGCTCCGGACAGCGGTAATTCACCCCTCCACTTT. Protein sequence: CASAPDSGNSPLHF.

The chain uses TRBV7-9 and TRBJ2-7; D gene unclear. In germline, CDR1 is SEHNR, CDR2 FQNEAQ (reference sequence). V lost 1 base to trimming and J lost 5 bases, with 12 bases between them. CDR3 length: 14 amino acids. This CDR3 reads CASSLGSISDEQYF. The DNA of the CDR3 is TGTGCCAGCAGCTTAGGGAGTATCTCAGACGAGCAGTACTTC. The variable domain in full, completed from reference TRBV7-9 and TRBJ2-7, reads DTGVSQNPRHKITKRGQNVTFRCDPISEHNRLYWYRQTLGQGPEFLTYFQNEAQLEKSRLLSDRFSAERPKGSFSTLEIQRTEQGDSAMYLCASSLGSISDEQYFGPGTRLTVT.

The rearrangement links TRBV6-4 to TRBJ2-7, with 7 bases aligning to TRBD1. Per germline, CDR1 MRHNA and CDR2 SNTAGT. V was pared by 7 bases and J by 2 bases, with 14 bases of the junction left unmatched. The CDR3 contains 16 residues. The CDR3, as DNA: TGTGCCAGCATCTCAGGGGCCAGGGGGATACCCTACGAGCAGTACTTC. Residues: CASISGARGIPYEQYF.

The rearrangement uses TRBV30 and TRBJ1-1; D is unclear. The CDR3 is made up of 14 amino acids. Trimming took 3 bases from V and 6 from J, leaving 17 bases between them. Germline assignment: CDR1 GTSNPN and CDR2 SVGIG (reference sequence). CDR3 amino acids: CAWRLYGSGAEAFF. CDR3 bases: TGTGCCTGGAGGCTATATGGGTCTGGGGCTGAAGCTTTCTTT.

This chain links TRBV9 with TRBJ2-5, with 10 bases fitting TRBD2. The CDR3 totals 15 residues. The trim removed 3 bases at V and 5 bases at J, leaving 7 bases unmatched. Per the germline V gene, CDR1 is SGDLS and CDR2 is YYNGEE. The CDR3 loop reads CASSAGTSEWETQYF. CDR3 nucleotide sequence: TGTGCCAGCAGCGCCGGGACTAGCGAATGGGAGACCCAGTACTTC. Supplemented by reference TRBV9 and TRBJ2-5, the full variable domain reads DSGVTQTPKHLITATGQRVTLRCSPRSGDLSVYWYQQSLDQGLQFLIQYYNGEERAKGNILERFSAQQFPDLHSELNLSSLELGDSALYFCASSAGTSEWETQYFGPGTRLLVL.

This chain links TRBV6-6 with TRBJ1-2, with TRBD1 matching over 12 bases. Germline V gene lookup returns CDR1 MNHNY and CDR2 SVGAGI (reference sequence). J was trimmed by 6 bases and V by 7 bases; bases with no gene match: 6. The CDR3 is 14 residues long. The CDR3 is CASIRGQGADGYTF. For the CDR3, the DNA is TGTGCCAGCATCCGGGGACAGGGGGCAGATGGCTACACCTTC.

This clone has a handful of counts. This chain connects TRBV15 to TRBJ2-3; perhaps TRBD1 as D (5 bases). The CDR3 is 15 amino acids. Looked up from germline, CDR1 is LNHNV and CDR2 is YYDKDF (reference sequence). V gave up 3 bases and J gave up 5 bases, with 15 bases separating them. In DNA, the CDR3 is TGTGCCACCAGCAGGGACATCAGAGTAAGAGATACGCAGTATTTT. Encoded protein: CATSRDIRVRDTQYF.